This is a list of T cell receptor beta chains from one sample in a study of cytomegalovirus exposure and HLA in healthy donors. Generated by immunoSEQ multiplex PCR, the TCRdb table keeps only in-frame clones and is missing some. The sample carries roughly 200,000 clones, less than 85% recorded once. The sequenced material came from PBMCs. The receptors derive from a boy between 5 and 17 years old in good health and CMV-seronegative. Each CDR3 is given with its conserved first and last residue. Each record gives: V gene, D gene, clone size, CDR3 length, J gene, CDR3 protein, CDR3 DNA. A D gene is named only where the DNA matches it firmly. The size of a clone is reported for some rows only, either as once, few or many, or as a class for expanded clones.

>TRBV6-1|.|.|16|TRBJ2-7
CASSEALWGDLYEQYF
TGTGCCAGCAGTGAAGCATTGTGGGGGGACCTCTACGAGCAGTACTTC
>TRBV6-5|TRBD1|.|15|TRBJ2-2
CASSQIRDRTGELFF
TGTGCCAGCTCTCAGATCCGGGACAGAACCGGGGAGCTGTTTTTT
>TRBV14|.|.|14|TRBJ1-1
CASSPQGFRVEAFF
TGTGCCAGCAGCCCACAGGGTTTTCGGGTTGAAGCTTTCTTT
>TRBV4-1|.|.|16|TRBJ1-3
CASSQHAGFSGNTIYF
TGCGCCAGCAGCCAACACGCAGGGTTCTCTGGAAACACCATATATTTT
>TRBV7-9|TRBD1|.|16|TRBJ2-7
CASSSAPTGGSYEQYF
TGTGCCAGCAGCTCAGCCCCGACAGGGGGCTCCTACGAGCAGTACTTC
>TRBV18|TRBD2|.|15|TRBJ2-7
CASSNPSGGPGEQYF
TGTGCCAGCTCAAATCCTAGCGGGGGGCCGGGTGAGCAGTACTTC
>TRBV19|.|once|17|TRBJ1-1
CASSIGLVAGVNTEAFF
TGTGCCAGTAGTATTGGTCTGGTCGCAGGGGTGAACACTGAAGCTTTCTTT
>TRBV2|TRBD1|.|13|TRBJ1-2
CASSGDREYGYTF
TGTGCCAGCAGTGGGGACAGGGAGTATGGCTACACCTTC
>TRBV25-1|TRBD1|.|16|TRBJ1-1
CASSVLTGDMNTEAFF
TGTGCCAGCAGTGTTTTAACAGGGGACATGAACACTGAAGCTTTCTTT
>TRBV7-3|TRBD1|.|15|TRBJ2-5
CASSFGQGRGETQYF
TGTGCCAGCAGCTTTGGACAGGGTAGGGGAGAGACCCAGTACTTC
>TRBV5-8|.|.|16|TRBJ1-1
CASSFTWRSPNTEAFF
TGTGCCAGCAGCTTTACCTGGAGGTCCCCGAACACTGAAGCTTTCTTT
>TRBV29-1|TRBD2|.|14|TRBJ2-7
CSVVRAGESYEQYF
TGCAGCGTTGTCAGAGCGGGGGAGTCCTACGAGCAGTACTTC
>TRBV21-1|.|once|13|TRBJ1-6
CAFDRGFNSPLHF
TGTGCCTTTGACAGGGGCTTTAATTCACCCCTCCACTTT
>TRBV30|TRBD1|.|13|TRBJ1-3
CAWGTGSGNTIYF
TGTGCCTGGGGGACAGGCTCTGGAAACACCATATATTTT
>TRBV27|TRBD2|.|16|TRBJ2-7
CASSLVAGESSNEQYF
TGTGCCAGCAGTTTAGTAGCGGGAGAATCGAGCAACGAGCAGTACTTC
>TRBV30|.|.|14|TRBJ2-7
CAWRLGGSSYEQYF
TGTGCCTGGAGGCTTGGGGGCAGCTCCTACGAGCAGTACTTC